This T cell receptor beta chain is from a study of CD8+CD57+ T cells in acquired aplastic anemia. The CDR3 has 14 amino acids. Germline V lookup: CDR1 DFQATT, CDR2 SNEGSKA (reference sequence). In the case of this clonotype: An end of the junction differs from the germline gene, which may be a read error.

Genomic DNA constituted the template upon which TCR beta VDJ and CDR3 profiling was performed. TCRdb called the reads again in MiXCR, with one record for every CDR3 protein. The sample contains around 180,000 distinct CDR3 sequences, about three fifths of which appear only once. The sequenced sample consisted of sorted CD4+, CD8+, or CD8+CD57+ T cells (not recorded which) from PBMCs. The clonotype comes from a human donor with severe aplastic anemia or a healthy control (not recorded which). The rearrangement uses TRBV20-1 and TRBJ2-5, with D maybe TRBD2 (5 bases). In DNA, the CDR3 is TGCGGTGCTAGAGCCCAGTCGGGGAAGGAGACCCAGTACTTC. It is translated as CGARAQSGKETQYF.